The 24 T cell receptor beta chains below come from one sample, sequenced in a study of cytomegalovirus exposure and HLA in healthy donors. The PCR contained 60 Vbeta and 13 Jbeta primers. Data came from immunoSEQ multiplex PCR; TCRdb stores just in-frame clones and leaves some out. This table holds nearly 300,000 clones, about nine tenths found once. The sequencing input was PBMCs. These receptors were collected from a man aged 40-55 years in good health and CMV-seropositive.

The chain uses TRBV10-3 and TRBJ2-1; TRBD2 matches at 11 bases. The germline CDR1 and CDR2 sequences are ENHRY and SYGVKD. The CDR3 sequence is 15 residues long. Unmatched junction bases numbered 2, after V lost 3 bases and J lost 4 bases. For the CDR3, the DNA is TGTGCCATCAGTGACACTAGCGGGAGATACAATGAGCAGTTCTTC. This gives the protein CAISDTSGRYNEQFF.

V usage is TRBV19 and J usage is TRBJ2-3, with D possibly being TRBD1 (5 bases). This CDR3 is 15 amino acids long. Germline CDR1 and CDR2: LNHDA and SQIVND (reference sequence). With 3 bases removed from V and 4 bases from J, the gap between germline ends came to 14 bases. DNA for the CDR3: TGTGCCAGTAGTATTGGGTCAGGGTCACCAGATACGCAGTATTTT. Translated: CASSIGSGSPDTQYF. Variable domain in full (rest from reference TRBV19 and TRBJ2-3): DGGITQSPKYLFRKEGQNVTLSCEQNLNHDAMYWYRQDPGQGLRLIYYSQIVNDFQKGDIAEGYSVSREKKESFPLTVTSAQKNPTAFYLCASSIGSGSPDTQYFGPGTRLTVL.

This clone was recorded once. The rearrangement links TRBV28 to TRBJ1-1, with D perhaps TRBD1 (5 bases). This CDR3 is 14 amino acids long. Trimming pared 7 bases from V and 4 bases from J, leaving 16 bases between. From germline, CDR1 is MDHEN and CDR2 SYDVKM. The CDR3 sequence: CASTYPGESTEAFF. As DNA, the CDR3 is TGTGCCAGCACCTACCCGGGGGAGAGCACTGAAGCTTTCTTT.

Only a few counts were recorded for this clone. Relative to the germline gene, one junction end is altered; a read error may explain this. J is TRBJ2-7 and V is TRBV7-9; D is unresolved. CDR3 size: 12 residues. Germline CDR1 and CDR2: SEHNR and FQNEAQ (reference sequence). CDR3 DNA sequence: TGTTCCAGCAGCTTGGTCGGTTACGAGCAGTACTTC. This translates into CSSSLVGYEQYF. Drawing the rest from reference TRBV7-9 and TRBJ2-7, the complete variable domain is DTGVSQNPRHKITKRGQNVTFRCDPISEHNRLYWYRQTLGQGPEFLTYFQNEAQLEKSRLLSDRFSAERPKGSFSTLEIQRTEQGDSAMYLCSSSLVGYEQYFGPGTRLTVT.

The CDR3 bases are TGTGCCAGCAGCTCAGGTGGGGGACTGAATCAGCCCCAGCATTTT. This codes for CASSSGGGLNQPQHF. This chain connects TRBV13 to TRBJ1-5; perhaps TRBD1 as D (5 bases). The germline V and J ends were trimmed by 4 bases and 4 bases, with 14 bases remaining between them. Germline-derived CDR1 and CDR2 are PRHDT and FYEKMQ (reference sequence). The CDR3 totals 15 residues.

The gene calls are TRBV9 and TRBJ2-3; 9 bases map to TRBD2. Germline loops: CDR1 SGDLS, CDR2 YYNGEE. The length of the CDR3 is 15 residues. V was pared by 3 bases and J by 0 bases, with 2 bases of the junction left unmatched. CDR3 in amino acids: CASSDLAGSTDTQYF. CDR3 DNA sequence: TGTGCCAGCAGCGATCTAGCGGGGAGCACAGATACGCAGTATTTT.

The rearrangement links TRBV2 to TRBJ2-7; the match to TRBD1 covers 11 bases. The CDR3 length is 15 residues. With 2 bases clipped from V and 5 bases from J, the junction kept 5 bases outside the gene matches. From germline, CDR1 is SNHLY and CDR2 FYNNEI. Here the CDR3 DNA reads TGTGCCAGCAGTGAATTGGACAGGGGGCGCGACGAGCAGTACTTC. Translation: CASSELDRGRDEQYF.

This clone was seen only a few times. CDR3 nucleotide sequence: TGTGCCAGCAGCCTTAGTGGTCAGGGGGCTGAGGGGGAGACCCAGTACTTC. Translated, it gives CASSLSGQGAEGETQYF. The gene calls are TRBV28 and TRBJ2-5; 8 positions agree with TRBD1. Germline CDR1 is MDHEN and CDR2 is SYDVKM. Trimming at V came to 6 bases and at J to 5 bases, leaving 17 bases not matched to a gene. The CDR3 covers 17 residues.

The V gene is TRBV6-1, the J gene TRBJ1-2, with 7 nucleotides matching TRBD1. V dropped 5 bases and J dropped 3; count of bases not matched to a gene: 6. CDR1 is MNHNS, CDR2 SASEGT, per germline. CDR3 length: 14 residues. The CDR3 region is CASSPGDSYYGYTF. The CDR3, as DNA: TGTGCCAGCAGTCCTGGGGACAGCTACTATGGCTACACCTTC.

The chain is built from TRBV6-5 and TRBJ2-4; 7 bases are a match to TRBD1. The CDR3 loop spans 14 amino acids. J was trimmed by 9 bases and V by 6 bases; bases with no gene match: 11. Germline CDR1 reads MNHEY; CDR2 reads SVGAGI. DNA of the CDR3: TGTGCCAGCAGCCCCCGGGACAGATGGGGCATTCAGTACTTC. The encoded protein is CASSPRDRWGIQYF.

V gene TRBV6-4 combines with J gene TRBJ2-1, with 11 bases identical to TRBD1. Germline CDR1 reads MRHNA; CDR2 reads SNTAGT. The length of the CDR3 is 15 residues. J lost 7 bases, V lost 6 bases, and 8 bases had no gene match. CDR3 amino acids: CASRAAGQGANEQFF. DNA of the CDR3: TGTGCCAGCAGAGCCGCCGGACAGGGGGCAAATGAGCAGTTCTTC.

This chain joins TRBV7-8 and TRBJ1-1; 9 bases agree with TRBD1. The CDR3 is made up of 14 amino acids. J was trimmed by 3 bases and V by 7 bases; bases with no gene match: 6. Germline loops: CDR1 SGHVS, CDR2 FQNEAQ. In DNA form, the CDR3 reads TGTGCCAGCACCGGGACAGGGTTGGACACTGAAGCTTTCTTT. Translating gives CASTGTGLDTEAFF.

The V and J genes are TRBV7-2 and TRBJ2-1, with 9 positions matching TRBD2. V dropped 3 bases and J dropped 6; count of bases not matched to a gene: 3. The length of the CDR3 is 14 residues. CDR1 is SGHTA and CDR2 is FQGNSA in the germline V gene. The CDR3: CASSLAGGVNEQFF. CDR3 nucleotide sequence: TGTGCCAGCAGCTTGGCGGGAGGGGTCAATGAGCAGTTCTTC.

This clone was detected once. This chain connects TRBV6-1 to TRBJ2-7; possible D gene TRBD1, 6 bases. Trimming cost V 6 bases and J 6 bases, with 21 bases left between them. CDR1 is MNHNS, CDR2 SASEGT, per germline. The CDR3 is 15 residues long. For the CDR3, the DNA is TGTGCCAGCAGCACCTGGCAGGGGATCCCCTCCGAGCAGTACTTC. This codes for CASSTWQGIPSEQYF.

This chain's CDR3 is CASSPRQGAYNEQFF. CDR3 coding DNA: TGTGCCAGCAGCCCCAGACAGGGGGCCTACAATGAGCAGTTCTTC. The chain recombines TRBV7-9 with TRBJ2-1; 9 positions match TRBD1. Per the germline V gene, CDR1 is SEHNR and CDR2 is FQNEAQ (reference sequence). V trimming: 5 bases; J trimming: 2 bases; junction bases outside the gene matches: 4. The CDR3 has 15 amino acids.

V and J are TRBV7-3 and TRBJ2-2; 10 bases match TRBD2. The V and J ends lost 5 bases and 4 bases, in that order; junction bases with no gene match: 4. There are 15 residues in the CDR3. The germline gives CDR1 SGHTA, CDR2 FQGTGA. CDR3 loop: CASSPLAGVTGELFF. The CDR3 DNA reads TGTGCCAGCAGCCCTCTAGCGGGAGTCACCGGGGAGCTGTTTTTT.

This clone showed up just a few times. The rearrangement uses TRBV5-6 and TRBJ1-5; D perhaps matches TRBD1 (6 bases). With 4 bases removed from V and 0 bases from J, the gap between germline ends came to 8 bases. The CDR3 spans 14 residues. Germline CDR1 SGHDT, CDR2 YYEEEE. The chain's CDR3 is CASSPGVSNQPQHF. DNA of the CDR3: TGTGCCAGCAGCCCAGGGGTTAGCAATCAGCCCCAGCATTTT. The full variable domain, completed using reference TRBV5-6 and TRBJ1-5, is DAGVTQSPTHLIKTRGQQVTLRCSPKSGHDTVSWYQQALGQGPQFIFQYYEEEERQRGNFPDRFSGHQFPNYSSELNVNALLLGDSALYLCASSPGVSNQPQHFGDGTRLSIL.

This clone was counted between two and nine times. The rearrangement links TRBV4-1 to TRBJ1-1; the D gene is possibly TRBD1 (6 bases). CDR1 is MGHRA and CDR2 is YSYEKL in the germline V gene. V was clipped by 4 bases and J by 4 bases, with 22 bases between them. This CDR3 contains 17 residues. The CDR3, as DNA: TGCGCCAGCAGCCTAGACCCGACAGGAATATCAGGCACTGAAGCTTTCTTT. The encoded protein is CASSLDPTGISGTEAFF.

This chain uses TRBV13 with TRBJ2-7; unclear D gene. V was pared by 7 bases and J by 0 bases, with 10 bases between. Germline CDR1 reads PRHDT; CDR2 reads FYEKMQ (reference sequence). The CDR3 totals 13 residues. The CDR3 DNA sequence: TGTGCCAGCAAACTATCCTTCTCCTACGAGCAGTACTTC. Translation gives CASKLSFSYEQYF.

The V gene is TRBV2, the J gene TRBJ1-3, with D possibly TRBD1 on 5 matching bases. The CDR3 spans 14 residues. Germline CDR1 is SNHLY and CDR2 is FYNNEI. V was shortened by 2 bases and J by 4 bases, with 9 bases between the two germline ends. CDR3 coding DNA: TGTGCCAGCAGTGAACGGAGGGGAGGAAACACCATATATTTT. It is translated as CASSERRGGNTIYF.

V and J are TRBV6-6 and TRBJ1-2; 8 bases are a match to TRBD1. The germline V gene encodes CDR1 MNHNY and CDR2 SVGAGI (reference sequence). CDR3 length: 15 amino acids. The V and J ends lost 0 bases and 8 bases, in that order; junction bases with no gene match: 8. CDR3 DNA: TGTGCCAGCAGTTACTCGCCCGGGACAGGTTTAGGCTACACCTTC. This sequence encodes CASSYSPGTGLGYTF.

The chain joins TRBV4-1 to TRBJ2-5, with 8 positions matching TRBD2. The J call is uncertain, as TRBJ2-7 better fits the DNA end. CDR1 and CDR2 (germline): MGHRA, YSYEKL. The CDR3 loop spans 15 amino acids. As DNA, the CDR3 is TGCGCCAGCAGCGTCCTAGCGGGTGCTGCCTACGAGCAGTACTTC. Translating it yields CASSVLAGAAYEQYF.

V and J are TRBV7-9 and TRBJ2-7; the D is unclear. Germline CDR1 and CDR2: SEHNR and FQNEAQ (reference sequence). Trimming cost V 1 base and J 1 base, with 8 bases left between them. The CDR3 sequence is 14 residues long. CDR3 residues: CASSLEEVSYEQYF. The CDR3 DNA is TGTGCCAGCAGCTTAGAAGAGGTATCCTACGAGCAGTACTTC.

The CDR3, as DNA: TGCGCCAGCAGCCACCTCATTGGACTAGCGGATCCCGGGGAGCTGTTTTTT. Residues: CASSHLIGLADPGELFF. The rearrangement joins TRBV4-1 to TRBJ2-2; TRBD2 matches at 10 bases. J was trimmed by 6 bases and V by 3 bases; bases with no gene match: 10. Germline-derived CDR1 and CDR2 are MGHRA and YSYEKL. The CDR3 extends over 17 amino acids.